These 17 T cell receptor beta chains were sequenced from one sample in a study of early T cells in non-severe SARS-CoV-2 infection. MiXCR, run by TCRdb on the 5' RACE reads, gives a single entry per CDR3 protein. Found here are under 50,000 distinct CDR3 sequences, 3.5% to 5% of them singletons; the top ten hold 5% to 6.5%. The material sequenced was whole blood. The receptors originated from an adult who was a healthcare worker with PCR-confirmed SARS-CoV-2 infection or an uninfected control (not recorded which).

This chain joins TRBV7-6 and TRBJ2-3; the D gene is possibly TRBD2 (5 bases). The germline V and J ends were trimmed by 4 bases and 6 bases, with 23 bases remaining between them. CDR1 is SGHVS and CDR2 is FNYEAQ in the germline V gene. This CDR3 is built from 17 residues. The CDR3 sequence is CASSSSGMRNPWDTQYF. In nucleotides, the CDR3 is TGTGCCAGCAGCTCCTCCGGGATGCGCAACCCCTGGGATACGCAGTATTTT. The variable domain in full, completed from reference TRBV7-6 and TRBJ2-3, reads GAGVSQSPRYKVTKRGQDVALRCDPISGHVSLYWYRQALGQGPEFLTYFNYEAQQDKSGLPNDRFSAERPEGSISTLTIQRTEQRDSAMYRCASSSSGMRNPWDTQYFGPGTRLTVL.

The rearrangement uses TRBV7-9 and TRBJ2-7, with 7 bases that match TRBD2. The CDR3 length is 14 residues. Germline values: CDR1 SEHNR, CDR2 FQNEAQ (reference sequence). The V segment lost 3 bases and the J segment 2 bases; nucleotides outside the gene matches: 4. The CDR3, as DNA: TGTGCCAGCAGCTTCGCGGGAGAAACCTACGAGCAGTACTTC. Its translation is CASSFAGETYEQYF.

This clonotype turned up a few times. The CDR3 region has the DNA TGTGCCAGCAGCTTGGTGCGCGGGAGCTACGAGCAGTACTTC. This translates into CASSLVRGSYEQYF. The chain joins TRBV5-5 to TRBJ2-7; 7 nucleotides line up with TRBD2. The CDR3 covers 14 residues. The V segment lost 0 bases and the J segment 3 bases; nucleotides outside the gene matches: 3. Germline CDR1 SGHKS, CDR2 YYEKEE (reference sequence).

This clonotype was observed at least ten times. The chain couples TRBV25-1 to TRBJ2-7; maybe TRBD1 (5 bases). Germline values: CDR1 MGHDK, CDR2 SYGVNS. The CDR3 has 14 amino acids. Trimming cost V 4 bases and J 1 base, with 11 bases left between them. In DNA, the CDR3 is TGTGCCAGCAGTGGATCCACAGGTTCCTACGAGCAGTACTTC. Translated, it gives CASSGSTGSYEQYF.

This clonotype was observed many times. The V and J genes are TRBV5-6 and TRBJ1-1; possible D gene TRBD1, 5 bases. Per germline, CDR1 SGHDT and CDR2 YYEEEE. The V and J ends lost 0 bases and 6 bases respectively, with 9 bases between them. The CDR3 loop spans 13 amino acids. The CDR3 sequence: CASSLVSGAEAFF. The CDR3, as DNA: TGTGCCAGCAGCTTGGTTTCGGGGGCTGAAGCTTTCTTT.

This clonotype was found many times. V is TRBV4-2 and J is TRBJ1-2, with 8 positions matching TRBD1. The CDR3 spans 15 residues. The ends lost 0 bases at V and 7 bases at J; junction bases unmatched: 7. CDR1 LGHNA and CDR2 YNFKEQ come from the germline V gene. The CDR3 loop is CASSQERWTGIGYTF. CDR3 in DNA: TGTGCCAGCAGCCAAGAGAGATGGACAGGGATTGGCTACACCTTC.

In this sample, this clonotype turned up many times. The CDR3 sequence: CATSRDRGQNTEAFF. In DNA form, the CDR3 reads TGTGCCACCAGCAGAGATCGAGGACAAAACACTGAAGCTTTCTTT. The chain couples TRBV15 to TRBJ1-1; tentative D call: TRBD1 (5 bases). The CDR3 extends over 15 amino acids. The germline V gene encodes CDR1 LNHNV and CDR2 YYDKDF (reference sequence). Trimming took off 0 bases at V and 2 bases at J, with 10 bases between the two ends.

This clonotype was found many times. The rearrangement uses TRBV7-2 and TRBJ2-6; D is unclear. Trimming cost V 5 bases and J 0 bases, with 11 bases left between them. CDR3 length: 16 residues. The germline V gene encodes CDR1 SGHTA and CDR2 FQGNSA. The CDR3 reads CASSQTLGSGANVLTF. CDR3 nucleotides: TGTGCCAGCAGCCAAACGTTGGGCTCTGGGGCCAACGTCCTGACTTTC.

This clonotype was counted many times. V gene TRBV25-1 combines with J gene TRBJ2-7, with 11 bases fitting TRBD2. The trim removed 6 bases at V and 2 bases at J, leaving 3 bases unmatched. CDR1 and CDR2 from the germline V gene are MGHDK and SYGVNS. CDR3 size: 14 residues. The CDR3 reads CASRPGLAAYEQYF. In nucleotides, the CDR3 is TGTGCCAGCAGACCGGGACTAGCGGCCTACGAGCAGTACTTC.

The rearrangement links TRBV7-2 to TRBJ2-3, with D maybe TRBD2 (5 bases). The V and J ends lost 6 bases and 1 base respectively, with 29 bases between them. The CDR3 is 20 residues long. Germline V gives CDR1 SGHTA, CDR2 FQGNSA. The CDR3 coding sequence is TGTGCCAGCAGTTTAAGGAGGCGAATTGCGGGCGGAGTCCGCACAGATACGCAGTATTTT. The encoded protein is CASSLRRRIAGGVRTDTQYF.

This clonotype was seen repeatedly, ten times or more. This chain uses TRBV6-5 with TRBJ1-4; D may be TRBD1 (6 bases). Trimming removed 2 bases from V and 10 bases from J, with 14 bases in between. Germline CDR1 MNHEY, CDR2 SVGAGI. The CDR3 covers 14 residues. DNA of the CDR3: TGTGCCAGCAGTTACAACGGAGGGGGGGCAAAACTGTTTTTT. Amino acid sequence: CASSYNGGGAKLFF.

There are many counts of this clonotype. This rearrangement joins TRBV29-1 to TRBJ2-1; 12 bases fit TRBD2. V lost 7 bases to trimming and J lost 2 bases; unmatched junction nucleotides: 9. The germline gives CDR1 SQVTM, CDR2 ANQGSEA. The CDR3 contains 16 residues. This CDR3 is CSAWKTSGGPYNEQFF. The CDR3 region has the DNA TGCAGCGCCTGGAAGACTAGCGGGGGCCCCTACAATGAGCAGTTCTTC.

In this sample, this clonotype turned up many times. The V and J genes are TRBV11-2 and TRBJ1-2, with a weak D call TRBD1 (5 bases). CDR1 is SGHAT and CDR2 is FQNNGV in the germline V gene. V was pared by 7 bases and J by 6 bases, with 15 bases between. The CDR3 loop spans 13 amino acids. CDR3 protein: CASTPYGGNGYTF. CDR3 sequence (DNA): TGTGCCAGCACCCCTTACGGGGGAAATGGCTACACCTTC. The variable domain in full, with the rest retrieved from reference TRBV11-2 and TRBJ1-2, is EAGVAQSPRYKIIEKRQSVAFWCNPISGHATLYWYQQILGQGPKLLIQFQNNGVVDDSQLPKDRFSAERLKGVDSTLKIQPAKLEDSAVYLCASTPYGGNGYTFGSGTRLTVV.

The sample holds many counts of this clonotype. The genes are TRBV29-1 and TRBJ2-2, with unresolved D. V lost 6 bases, J lost 5 bases, and 13 bases lay in between. This CDR3 region has 13 residues. Germline loops: CDR1 SQVTM, CDR2 ANQGSEA. CDR3 DNA sequence: TGCAGCGTGAGCCGCCGGAAAACCGGGGAGCTGTTTTTT. Translation gives CSVSRRKTGELFF.

The V gene is TRBV29-1, the J gene TRBJ2-2; D is undetermined. The V end lost 5 bases, the J end lost 0 bases, and 7 bases lay between the germline ends. Germline V gene lookup returns CDR1 SQVTM and CDR2 ANQGSEA. The CDR3 has 13 residues. In nucleotides, the CDR3 is TGCAGCGTTACCCGCACGAACACCGGGGAGCTGTTTTTT. Translating it yields CSVTRTNTGELFF.

This clonotype was observed many times. The V gene is TRBV7-3, the J gene TRBJ2-2; D call uncertain. The CDR3 spans 14 residues. Trimming stripped 1 base from V and 6 bases from J, with 9 bases between. Germline V gene lookup returns CDR1 SGHTA and CDR2 FQGTGA. The CDR3 spells CASSLSVSAGELFF. The DNA for the CDR3 is TGTGCCAGCAGCTTAAGTGTTTCGGCCGGGGAGCTGTTTTTT.

This clonotype was picked up many times. The chain couples TRBV9 to TRBJ1-2; 8 bases line up with TRBD1. This CDR3 has 17 amino acids. The ends lost 0 bases at V and 0 bases at J; junction bases unmatched: 7. CDR1 and CDR2 from the germline V gene are SGDLS and YYNGEE. CDR3 sequence (DNA): TGTGCCAGCAGCGTAGTACCCGACAGGGGAGCTAACTATGGCTACACCTTC. Translation gives CASSVVPDRGANYGYTF.